A single sample gave rise to the 13 T cell receptor beta chains below, sequenced in a study of identical twins. TCRdb reprocessed the 5' RACE reads via MiXCR and lists one record per CDR3 protein. Here the sample spans about 520,000 distinct CDR3 sequences, around 20% being singletons. This sample was also put to use in a study of T cells expressing NK-cell markers.

Sequences were obtained from CD4+ T cells sorted from blood. Receptor source: a woman in her late teens or twenties in good health.

The V and J genes are TRBV20-1 and TRBJ2-6, with 7 nucleotides matching TRBD2. Germline V CDR1 and CDR2: DFQATT, SNEGSKA (reference sequence). The CDR3 loop spans 16 amino acids. Trimming removed 4 bases from V and 0 bases from J; junction bases left unmatched: 6. CDR3 loop: CSATPWGGSGANVLTF. CDR3 nucleotide sequence: TGCAGTGCTACCCCTTGGGGGGGCTCTGGGGCCAACGTCCTGACTTTC.

This clonotype came up a few times. V usage is TRBV6-1 and J usage is TRBJ2-7; D is possibly TRBD2 (5 bases). CDR3 size: 14 residues. Looked up from germline, CDR1 is MNHNS and CDR2 is SASEGT. The V and J ends lost 8 bases and 0 bases respectively, with 14 bases between them. CDR3 residues: CASSSPSLSYEQYF. CDR3 coding DNA: TGTGCCAGCTCTAGCCCAAGCCTCTCCTACGAGCAGTACTTC.

This clonotype has just a few counts. The DNA for the CDR3 is TGCAGTGCCCATGGAGCGACAGGGGTGGAACAAAAACTGTTTTTT. This translates into CSAHGATGVEQKLFF. This sequence joins TRBV20-1 and TRBJ1-4; 8 bases are shared with TRBD1. Trimming removed 6 bases from V and 9 bases from J; junction bases left unmatched: 15. Germline loops: CDR1 DFQATT, CDR2 SNEGSKA (reference sequence). The CDR3 loop spans 15 amino acids.

This sequence joins TRBV7-2 and TRBJ2-1; a possible D gene is TRBD1 (5 bases). Trimming removed 4 bases from V and 0 bases from J, with 10 bases in between. CDR1 SGHTA and CDR2 FQGNSA come from the germline V gene. The CDR3 spans 15 residues. The CDR3 DNA sequence: TGTGCCAGCAGCTCGAGGACAAACTCCTACAATGAGCAGTTCTTC. It specifies CASSSRTNSYNEQFF.

In this sample, this clonotype turned up many times. The rearrangement joins TRBV7-8 to TRBJ1-5, with D possibly TRBD1 on 5 matching bases. Germline values: CDR1 SGHVS, CDR2 FQNEAQ. CDR3 length equals 12 residues. Trimming took 4 bases from V and 4 from J, leaving 5 bases between them. The CDR3 here is CASSSGNQPQHF. CDR3 nucleotides: TGTGCCAGCAGCTCAGGGAATCAGCCCCAGCATTTT.

A few counts support this clonotype. The rearrangement uses TRBV5-1 and TRBJ2-5; D call uncertain. CDR1 is SGHRS, CDR2 YFSETQ, per germline. V lost 0 bases, J lost 2 bases, and 17 bases lay in between. The CDR3 sequence is 17 residues long. The CDR3 sequence: CASSLANSAADQETQYF. The DNA of the CDR3 is TGCGCCAGCAGCTTGGCCAATTCGGCGGCGGATCAAGAGACCCAGTACTTC.

The chain is built from TRBV7-2 and TRBJ2-5, with unresolved D. The V and J ends lost 7 bases and 5 bases respectively, with 11 bases between them. CDR3 length equals 12 residues. CDR1 SGHTA and CDR2 FQGNSA come from the germline V gene. The CDR3 is CASTAFWETQYF. CDR3 DNA: TGTGCCAGCACCGCATTCTGGGAGACCCAGTACTTC.

The rearrangement links TRBV25-1 to TRBJ2-7; D is perhaps TRBD1 (6 bases). Germline V gives CDR1 MGHDK, CDR2 SYGVNS. Trimming stripped 1 base from V and 6 bases from J, with 19 bases between. The CDR3 extends over 16 amino acids. Here the CDR3 reads CASSESGGPRVGEQYF. Written as DNA, the CDR3 is TGTGCCAGCAGTGAATCTGGGGGCCCAAGGGTAGGCGAGCAGTACTTC.

The chain uses TRBV15 and TRBJ1-2, with D unresolved. The length of the CDR3 is 14 residues. Germline values: CDR1 LNHNV, CDR2 YYDKDF (reference sequence). Deletions cut 1 base from V and 8 bases from J, with 14 bases between. CDR3 region: CATSRGAELGGYTF. The CDR3 DNA follows: TGTGCCACCAGCAGAGGGGCAGAACTAGGGGGCTACACCTTC.

This clonotype was recorded a few times. The chain combines TRBV10-3 with TRBJ1-4; D might be TRBD1 (6 bases). Trimming shortened V by 5 bases and J by 5 bases, and 15 bases separated the two germline ends. The CDR3 loop spans 15 amino acids. Germline values: CDR1 ENHRY, CDR2 SYGVKD. The CDR3 DNA reads TGTGCCATCAGTATAAACGGACAGAAAAATGAAAAACTGTTTTTT. Encoded protein: CAISINGQKNEKLFF.

This chain uses TRBV7-8 with TRBJ1-2, with TRBD1 as a possible D gene (6 bases). Trimming removed 5 bases at V and 5 bases at J, with 15 bases between. The CDR3 sequence is 14 residues long. The germline CDR1 and CDR2 sequences are SGHVS and FQNEAQ. DNA for the CDR3: TGTGCCAGCAGCACACGGACAGAGAATTATGGCTACACCTTC. Its protein product is CASSTRTENYGYTF. Complete variable domain (other parts from reference TRBV7-8 and TRBJ1-2): GAGVSQSPRYKVAKRGQDVALRCDPISGHVSLFWYQQALGQGPEFLTYFQNEAQLDKSGLPSDRFFAERPEGSVSTLKIQRTQQEDSAVYLCASSTRTENYGYTFGSGTRLTVV.

This clonotype was detected only a few times. The genes are TRBV6-1 and TRBJ2-1, with TRBD2 matching 7 bases. V was clipped by 6 bases and J by 10 bases; unmatched bases: 9. The CDR3 is made up of 13 amino acids. Germline-derived CDR1 and CDR2 are MNHNS and SASEGT. This CDR3 is CASSPSGAREQFF. The CDR3 DNA follows: TGTGCCAGCAGCCCGAGCGGGGCCCGGGAGCAGTTCTTC.

V is TRBV20-1 and J is TRBJ2-5; 7 nucleotides align to TRBD2. Germline CDR1 is DFQATT and CDR2 is SNEGSKA (reference sequence). This CDR3 has 15 residues. Trimming took 6 bases from V and 2 from J; bases not matched to a gene: 12. This chain's CDR3 is CSANPRGLGQETQYF. The CDR3 region has the DNA TGCAGTGCGAATCCACGAGGACTAGGACAAGAGACCCAGTACTTC.